One sample yielded the 9 T cell receptor beta chains listed below, sequenced in a study of radiotherapy plus CTLA-4 blockade in lung cancer. Sequencing used immunoSEQ multiplex PCR; TCRdb keeps in-frame clones, though not all of them. The sample consists of 43,000 or so clones, 63% of them appearing once. Sequenced material: peripheral blood, taken from a patient treated with radiotherapy plus ipilimumab. These receptors were collected from a human donor with non-small cell lung cancer who had a partial response to radiotherapy plus ipilimumab.

The chain is built from TRBV7-9 and TRBJ1-4; TRBD1 might be the D (6 bases). Deletions cut 1 base from V and 8 bases from J, with 20 bases between. Per germline, CDR1 SEHNR and CDR2 FQNEAQ (reference sequence). CDR3 length equals 17 residues. The CDR3 reads CASSLGTLLQGGEKLFF. The CDR3 coding sequence is TGTGCCAGCAGCTTAGGAACCCTTCTACAGGGAGGGGAAAAACTGTTTTTT.

This clone was detected many times. V is TRBV21-1 and J is TRBJ1-2. TRBV21-1 is a documented pseudogene. The CDR3 is 13 amino acids. The CDR3 coding sequence is TGTGCCAGCAGCAAAATCCGGTCGGGGGTGCACACCTTC. It encodes CASSKIRSGVHTF.

The V and J genes are TRBV7-2 and TRBJ2-7, with D possibly being TRBD1 (6 bases). V shed 5 bases and J shed 5 bases, with 13 bases lying between them. Germline assignment: CDR1 SGHTA and CDR2 FQGNSA. The CDR3 has 13 residues. CDR3 in DNA: TGTGCCAGCAGCGCACAGGGATTCCACGAGCAGTACTTC. It codes for CASSAQGFHEQYF.

The chain joins TRBV7-2 to TRBJ2-1; TRBD2 matches 9 bases. Germline-derived CDR1 and CDR2 are SGHTA and FQGNSA. J lost 1 base, V lost 6 bases, and 10 bases had no gene match. There are 17 residues in the CDR3. The chain's CDR3 is CASRPISSGASYNEQFF. The CDR3 coding sequence is TGTGCCAGCAGGCCAATTTCTAGCGGGGCTTCCTACAATGAGCAGTTCTTC.

The chain couples TRBV9 to TRBJ2-7; TRBD2 matches 8 bases. Per germline, CDR1 SGDLS and CDR2 YYNGEE. This CDR3 region has 12 residues. The V and J ends lost 4 bases and 6 bases, in that order; junction bases with no gene match: 3. The CDR3 is CASSTSGSEQYF. The CDR3 DNA reads as TGTGCCAGCAGCACCAGCGGGAGCGAGCAGTACTTC.

The chain couples TRBV2 to TRBJ2-5; tentative D call: TRBD2 (5 bases). The V end lost 4 bases, the J end lost 5 bases, and 14 bases lay between the germline ends. The V gene's germline CDR1 is SNHLY and CDR2 FYNNEI. This CDR3 is built from 14 residues. CDR3 in amino acids: CASSAASRRETQYF. The CDR3 DNA follows: TGTGCCAGCAGTGCGGCTAGCCGGAGGGAGACCCAGTACTTC.

This rearrangement joins TRBV2 to TRBJ2-1; 7 nucleotides line up with TRBD2. Germline assignment: CDR1 SNHLY and CDR2 FYNNEI. This CDR3 is 13 amino acids long. V gave up 8 bases and J gave up 1 base; unmatched junction bases: 2. The CDR3 DNA sequence: TGTGCCAGCGGACTAGAATCCTACAATGAGCAGTTCTTC. This translates into CASGLESYNEQFF.

The chain couples TRBV18 to TRBJ1-1, with D unresolved. With 3 bases removed from V and 0 bases from J, the gap between germline ends came to 11 bases. This CDR3 is 15 amino acids long. CDR1 and CDR2 from the germline V gene are KGHSH and LQKENI. This chain's CDR3 is CASSPVEAVNTEAFF. CDR3 DNA sequence: TGTGCCAGCTCACCTGTGGAGGCAGTGAACACTGAAGCTTTCTTT.

The chain employs TRBV7-2 and TRBJ2-1; D not resolved. Germline V gene data show CDR1 as SGHTA and CDR2 as FQGNSA. The CDR3 runs to 15 residues. Trimming removed 4 bases from V and 6 bases from J, with 16 bases in between. The CDR3 nucleotides are TGTGCCAGCAGCTCAACTTTTGCCCTTGGCAATGAGCAGTTCTTC. Amino acid sequence: CASSSTFALGNEQFF.